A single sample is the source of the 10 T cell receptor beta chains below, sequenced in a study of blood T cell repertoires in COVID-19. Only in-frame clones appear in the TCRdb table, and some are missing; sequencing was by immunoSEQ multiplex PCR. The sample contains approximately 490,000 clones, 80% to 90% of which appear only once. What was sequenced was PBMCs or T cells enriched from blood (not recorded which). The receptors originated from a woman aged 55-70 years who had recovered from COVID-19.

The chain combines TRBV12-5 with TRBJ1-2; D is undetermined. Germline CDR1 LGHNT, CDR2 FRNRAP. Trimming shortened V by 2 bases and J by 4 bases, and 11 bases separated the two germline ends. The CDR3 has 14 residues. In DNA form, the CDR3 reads TGTGCTAGTGGTTTGACCGCCGGCGGCTATGGCTACACCTTC. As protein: CASGLTAGGYGYTF.

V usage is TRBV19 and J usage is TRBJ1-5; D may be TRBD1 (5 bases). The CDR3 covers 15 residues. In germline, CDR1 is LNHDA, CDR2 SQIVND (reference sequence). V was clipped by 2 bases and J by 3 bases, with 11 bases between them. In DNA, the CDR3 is TGTGCCAGTAGTATACCGACAGTCTTCAATCAGCCCCAGCATTTT. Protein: CASSIPTVFNQPQHF.

This CDR3 is CASSLNGGGYNSPLHF. CDR3 nucleotide sequence: TGTGCCAGCAGCTTGAATGGGGGCGGCTATAATTCACCCCTCCACTTT. The rearrangement links TRBV5-4 to TRBJ1-6, with D possibly matching TRBD1 (6 bases). V lost 1 base and J lost 3, with 11 bases in between. Germline V gene sequence: CDR1 SGHNT, CDR2 YYREEE (reference sequence). CDR3 length equals 16 residues.

The CDR3 sequence is CASSKMGVRSYEQYV. The CDR3 nucleotides read TGTGCCAGCAGCAAAATGGGCGTCCGGTCCTACGAGCAGTACGTC. The rearrangement links TRBV21-1 to TRBJ2-7; the table's D call, TRBD1, was not checked against the DNA. TRBV21-1 is termed a pseudogene. The CDR3 covers 15 residues.

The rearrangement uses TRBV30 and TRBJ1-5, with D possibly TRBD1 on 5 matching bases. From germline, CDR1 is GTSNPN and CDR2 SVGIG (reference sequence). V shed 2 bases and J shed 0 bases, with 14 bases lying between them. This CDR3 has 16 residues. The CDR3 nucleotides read TGTGCCTGGAGTAAGGGAGGGGCATCTAGCAATCAGCCCCAGCATTTT. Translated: CAWSKGGASSNQPQHF.

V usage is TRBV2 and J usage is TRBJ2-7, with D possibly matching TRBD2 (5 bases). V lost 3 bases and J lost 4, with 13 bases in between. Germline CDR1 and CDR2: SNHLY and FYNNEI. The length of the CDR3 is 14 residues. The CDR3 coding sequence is TGTGCCAGCAGTGAGGGTCCGGAGGTATACGAGCAGTACGTC. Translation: CASSEGPEVYEQYV.

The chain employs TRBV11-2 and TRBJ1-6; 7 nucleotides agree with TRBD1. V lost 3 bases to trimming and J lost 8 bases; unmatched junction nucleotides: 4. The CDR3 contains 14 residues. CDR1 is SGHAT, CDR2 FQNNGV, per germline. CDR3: CASSFNRGYSPLHF. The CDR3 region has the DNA TGTGCCAGCAGCTTTAACAGGGGATATTCACCCCTCCACTTT.

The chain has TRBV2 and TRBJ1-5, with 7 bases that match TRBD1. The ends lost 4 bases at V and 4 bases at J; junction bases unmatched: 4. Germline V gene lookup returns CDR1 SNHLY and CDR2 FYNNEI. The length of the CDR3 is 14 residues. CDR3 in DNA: TGTGCCAGCAGTGTGGGACAGAGAAATCAGCCCCAGCATTTT. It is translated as CASSVGQRNQPQHF.

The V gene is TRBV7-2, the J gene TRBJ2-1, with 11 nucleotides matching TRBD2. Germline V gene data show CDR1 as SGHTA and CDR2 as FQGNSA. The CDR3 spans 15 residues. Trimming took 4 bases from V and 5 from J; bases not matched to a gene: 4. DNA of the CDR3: TGTGCCAGCAGCTGGAGACTAGCGGGGAACAATGAGCAGTTCTTC. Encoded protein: CASSWRLAGNNEQFF.

The CDR3 region is CASSVQRSETQYF. For the CDR3, the DNA is TGTGCCAGCAGTGTCCAGAGGTCAGAGACCCAGTACTTC. The chain carries TRBV2 and TRBJ2-5; D is ambiguous. The CDR3 is made up of 13 amino acids. The ends were cut back, 4 bases at V and 4 bases at J, with 10 bases in the middle. The germline V gene has CDR1 SNHLY and CDR2 FYNNEI.